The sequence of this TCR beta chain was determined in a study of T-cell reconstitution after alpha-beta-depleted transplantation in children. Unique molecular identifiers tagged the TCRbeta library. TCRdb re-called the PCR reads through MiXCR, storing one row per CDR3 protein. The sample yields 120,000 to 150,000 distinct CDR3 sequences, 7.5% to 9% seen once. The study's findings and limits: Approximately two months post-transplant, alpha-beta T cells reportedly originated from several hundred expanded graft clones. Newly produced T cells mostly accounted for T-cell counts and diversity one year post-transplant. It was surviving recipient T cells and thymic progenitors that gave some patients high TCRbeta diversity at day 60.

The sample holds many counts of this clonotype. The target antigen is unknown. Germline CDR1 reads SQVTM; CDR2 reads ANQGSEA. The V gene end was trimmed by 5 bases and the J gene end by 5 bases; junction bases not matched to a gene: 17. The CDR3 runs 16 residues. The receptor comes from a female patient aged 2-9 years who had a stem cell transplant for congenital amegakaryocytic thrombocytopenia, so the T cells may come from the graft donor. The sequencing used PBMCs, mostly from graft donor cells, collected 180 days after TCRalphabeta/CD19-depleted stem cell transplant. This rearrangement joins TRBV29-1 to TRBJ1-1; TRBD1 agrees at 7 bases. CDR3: CSVFVHKAGGVTEAFF. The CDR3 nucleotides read TGCAGCGTTTTTGTTCATAAAGCAGGGGGAGTAACTGAAGCTTTCTTT.